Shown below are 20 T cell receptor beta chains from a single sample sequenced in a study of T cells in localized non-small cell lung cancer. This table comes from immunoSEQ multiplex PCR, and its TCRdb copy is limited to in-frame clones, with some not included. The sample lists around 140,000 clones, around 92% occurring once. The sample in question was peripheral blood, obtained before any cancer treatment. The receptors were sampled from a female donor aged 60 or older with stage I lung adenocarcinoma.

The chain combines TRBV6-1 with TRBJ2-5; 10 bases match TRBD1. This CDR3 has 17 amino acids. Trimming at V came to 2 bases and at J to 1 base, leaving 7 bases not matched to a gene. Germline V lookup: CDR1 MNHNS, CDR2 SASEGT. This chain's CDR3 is CASSEQRDRGLQETQYF. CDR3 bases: TGTGCCAGCAGTGAACAAAGGGACAGGGGCCTCCAAGAGACCCAGTACTTC.

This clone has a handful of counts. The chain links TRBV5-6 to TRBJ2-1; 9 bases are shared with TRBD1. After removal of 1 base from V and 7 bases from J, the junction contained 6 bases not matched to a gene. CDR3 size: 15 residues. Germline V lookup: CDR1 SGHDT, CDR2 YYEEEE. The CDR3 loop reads CASSLSGTGNNEQFF. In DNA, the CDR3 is TGTGCCAGCAGCTTGTCGGGGACAGGGAATAATGAGCAGTTCTTC.

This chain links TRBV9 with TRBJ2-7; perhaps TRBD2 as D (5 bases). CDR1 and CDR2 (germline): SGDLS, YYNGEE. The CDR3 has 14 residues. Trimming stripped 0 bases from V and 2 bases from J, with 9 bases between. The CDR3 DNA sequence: TGTGCCAGCAGCGTAGTACCGGGGACCTACGAGCAGTACTTC. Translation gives CASSVVPGTYEQYF.

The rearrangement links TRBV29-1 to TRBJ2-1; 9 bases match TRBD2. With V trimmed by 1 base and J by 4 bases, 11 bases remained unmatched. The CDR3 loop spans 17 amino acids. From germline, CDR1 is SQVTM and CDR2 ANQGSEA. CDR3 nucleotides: TGCAGCGTTGAAGGAATGGGTAGCGGGAGATCGTACAATGAGCAGTTCTTC. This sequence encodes CSVEGMGSGRSYNEQFF.

The CDR3 spells CASSPQDRVGGYTF. CDR3 nucleotide sequence: TGTGCCAGCAGTCCACAGGACAGGGTAGGGGGCTACACCTTC. The V gene is TRBV2, the J gene TRBJ1-2, with 8 bases lining up with TRBD1. Germline V gives CDR1 SNHLY, CDR2 FYNNEI. This CDR3 comprises 14 residues. With V trimmed by 5 bases and J by 8 bases, 10 bases remained unmatched.

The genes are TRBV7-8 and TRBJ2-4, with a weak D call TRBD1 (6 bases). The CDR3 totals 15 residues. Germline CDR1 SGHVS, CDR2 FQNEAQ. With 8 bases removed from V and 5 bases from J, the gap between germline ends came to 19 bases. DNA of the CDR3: TGTGCCAGCGAATCCCAACGCACAGGGCAAAACATTCAGTACTTC. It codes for CASESQRTGQNIQYF. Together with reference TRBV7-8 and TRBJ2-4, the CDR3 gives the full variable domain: GAGVSQSPRYKVAKRGQDVALRCDPISGHVSLFWYQQALGQGPEFLTYFQNEAQLDKSGLPSDRFFAERPEGSVSTLKIQRTQQEDSAVYLCASESQRTGQNIQYFGAGTRLSVL.

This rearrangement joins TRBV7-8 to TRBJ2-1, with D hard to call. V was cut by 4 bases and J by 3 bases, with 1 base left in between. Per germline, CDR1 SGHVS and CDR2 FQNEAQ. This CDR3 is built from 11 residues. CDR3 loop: CASSYYNEQFF. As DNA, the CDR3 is TGTGCCAGCAGCTACTACAATGAGCAGTTCTTC. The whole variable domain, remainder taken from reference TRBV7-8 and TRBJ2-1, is GAGVSQSPRYKVAKRGQDVALRCDPISGHVSLFWYQQALGQGPEFLTYFQNEAQLDKSGLPSDRFFAERPEGSVSTLKIQRTQQEDSAVYLCASSYYNEQFFGPGTRLTVL.

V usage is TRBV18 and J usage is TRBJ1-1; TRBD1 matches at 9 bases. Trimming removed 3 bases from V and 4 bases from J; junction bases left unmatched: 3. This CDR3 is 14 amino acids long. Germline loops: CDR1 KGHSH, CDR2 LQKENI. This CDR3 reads CASSPGQGITEAFF. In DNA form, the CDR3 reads TGTGCCAGCTCACCGGGACAGGGCATCACTGAAGCTTTCTTT.

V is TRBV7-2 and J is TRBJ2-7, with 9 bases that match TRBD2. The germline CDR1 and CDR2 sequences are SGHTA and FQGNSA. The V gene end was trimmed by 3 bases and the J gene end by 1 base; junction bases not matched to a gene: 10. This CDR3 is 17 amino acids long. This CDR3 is CASSFSGRLGGSYEQYF. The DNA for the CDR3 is TGTGCCAGCAGCTTTAGCGGGAGACTCGGAGGATCCTACGAGCAGTACTTC.

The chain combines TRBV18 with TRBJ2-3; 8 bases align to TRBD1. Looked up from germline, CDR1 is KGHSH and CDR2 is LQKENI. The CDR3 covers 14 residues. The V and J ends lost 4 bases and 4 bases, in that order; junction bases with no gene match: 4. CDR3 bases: TGTGCCAGCTCACAGGGACAGGCCCCAGATACGCAGTATTTT. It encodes CASSQGQAPDTQYF.

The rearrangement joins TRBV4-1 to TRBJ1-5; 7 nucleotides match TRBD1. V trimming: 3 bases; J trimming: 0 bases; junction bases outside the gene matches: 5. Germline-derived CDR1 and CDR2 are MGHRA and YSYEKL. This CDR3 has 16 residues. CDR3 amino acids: CASSQGQTYSNQPQHF. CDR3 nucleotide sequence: TGCGCCAGCAGCCAGGGACAGACATATAGCAATCAGCCCCAGCATTTT.

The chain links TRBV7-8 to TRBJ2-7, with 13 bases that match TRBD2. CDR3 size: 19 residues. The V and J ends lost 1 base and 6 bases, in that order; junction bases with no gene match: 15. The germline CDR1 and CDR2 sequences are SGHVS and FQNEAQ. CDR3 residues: CASSLGSGLAGLGDFEQYF. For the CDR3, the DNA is TGTGCCAGCAGCTTAGGTTCGGGACTAGCGGGACTGGGCGATTTCGAGCAGTACTTC.

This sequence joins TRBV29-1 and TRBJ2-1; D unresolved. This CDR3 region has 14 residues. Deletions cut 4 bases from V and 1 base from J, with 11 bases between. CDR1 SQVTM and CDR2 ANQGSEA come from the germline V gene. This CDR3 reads CSVVGPYSYNEQFF. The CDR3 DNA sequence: TGCAGCGTTGTAGGCCCGTATTCCTACAATGAGCAGTTCTTC.

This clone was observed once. The CDR3: CASMRTTNEKLFF. In nucleotides, the CDR3 is TGTGCCAGCATGCGGACAACTAATGAAAAACTGTTTTTT. This sequence joins TRBV2 and TRBJ1-4; D gene unclear. Germline V gene lookup returns CDR1 SNHLY and CDR2 FYNNEI. The CDR3 runs to 13 residues. V lost 7 bases, J lost 0 bases, and 6 bases lay in between. The entire variable domain, with the rest obtained from reference TRBV2 and TRBJ1-4, is as follows: EPEVTQTPSHQVTQMGQEVILRCVPISNHLYFYWYRQILGQKVEFLVSFYNNEISEKSEIFDDQFSVERPDGSNFTLKIRSTKLEDSAMYFCASMRTTNEKLFFGSGTQLSVL.

The CDR3 here is CASSPLDLTTKETQYF. The CDR3 DNA follows: TGTGCCAGCAGCCCCTTGGACCTCACAACCAAAGAGACCCAGTACTTC. The chain combines TRBV9 with TRBJ2-5; D is unclear. Trimming shortened V by 4 bases and J by 3 bases, and 19 bases separated the two germline ends. The CDR3 covers 16 residues. Germline CDR1 and CDR2: SGDLS and YYNGEE.

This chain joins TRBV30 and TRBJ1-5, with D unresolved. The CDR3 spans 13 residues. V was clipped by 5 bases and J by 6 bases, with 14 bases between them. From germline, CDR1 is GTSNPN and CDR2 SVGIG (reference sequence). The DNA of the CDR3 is TGTGCCTGGTCGGCGGGGAACGGTCAGCCCCAGCATTTT. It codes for CAWSAGNGQPQHF.

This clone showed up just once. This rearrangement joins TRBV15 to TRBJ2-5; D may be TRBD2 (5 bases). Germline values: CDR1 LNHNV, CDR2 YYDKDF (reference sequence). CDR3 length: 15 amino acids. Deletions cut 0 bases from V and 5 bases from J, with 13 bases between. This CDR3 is CATSRDLRSGETQYF. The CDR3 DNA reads TGTGCCACCAGCAGAGATCTCAGGTCGGGGGAGACCCAGTACTTC.

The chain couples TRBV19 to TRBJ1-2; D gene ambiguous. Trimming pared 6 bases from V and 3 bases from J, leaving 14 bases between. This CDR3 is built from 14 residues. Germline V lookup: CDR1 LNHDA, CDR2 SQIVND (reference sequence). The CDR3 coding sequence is TGTGCCAGTAGACTTGACGGGAGGGACTATGGCTACACCTTC. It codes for CASRLDGRDYGYTF.

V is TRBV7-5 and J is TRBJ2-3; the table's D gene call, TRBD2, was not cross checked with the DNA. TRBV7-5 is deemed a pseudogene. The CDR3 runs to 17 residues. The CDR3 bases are TGTGCCAGAAGCACCCTCGGGATGGGAGGTGGTACAGATACGCAGTATTTT. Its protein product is CARSTLGMGGGTDTQYF.

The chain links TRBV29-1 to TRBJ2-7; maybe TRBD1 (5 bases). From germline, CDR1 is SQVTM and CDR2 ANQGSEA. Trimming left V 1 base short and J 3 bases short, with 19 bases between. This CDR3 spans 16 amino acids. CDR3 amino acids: CSVEASGRVSNYEQYF. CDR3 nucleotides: TGCAGCGTTGAAGCGTCAGGGCGAGTATCAAACTACGAGCAGTACTTC.